One and the same sample provided the 13 T cell receptor beta chains below, sequenced in a study of blood T cells in healthy people across ages. Sample-barcoded 5' priming and a J-beta primer mix drove a second PCR of about 6 to 11 cycles. Using its own MiXCR run on the 5' RACE reads, TCRdb lists one record per CDR3 protein. The sample carries 580,000 or so distinct CDR3 sequences, around 48% recorded once. The sequenced material came from blood. Receptors were obtained from a man at least 80 years old in good health.

The J gene is TRBJ2-1, the V gene TRBV11-1; TRBD1 matches at 9 bases. Trimming cost V 2 bases and J 7 bases; bases outside gene matches: 12. Germline V gives CDR1 SGHAT, CDR2 FQDESV (reference sequence). The CDR3 sequence is 17 residues long. The CDR3 spells CASSLTLGQGVLNEQFF. The CDR3 DNA sequence: TGTGCCAGCAGCTTAACTCTGGGACAGGGAGTATTGAATGAGCAGTTCTTC.

The rearrangement uses TRBV7-2 and TRBJ1-4; possible D gene TRBD1, 6 bases. This CDR3 is 16 amino acids long. Trimming took 5 bases from V and 6 from J, leaving 19 bases between them. Germline V CDR1 and CDR2: SGHTA, FQGNSA. CDR3 region: CASSPPAGGVYEKLFF. CDR3 nucleotides: TGTGCCAGCAGCCCACCCGCGGGGGGCGTTTATGAAAAACTGTTTTTT.

The V gene is TRBV7-2, the J gene TRBJ2-3, with 10 nucleotides matching TRBD2. Germline trimming cut 8 bases from V and 0 bases from J; bases unmatched to any gene: 2. Germline values: CDR1 SGHTA, CDR2 FQGNSA. The CDR3 covers 14 residues. The CDR3 DNA sequence: TGTGCCAGCCTAGCGGGGGCTAGCACAGATACGCAGTATTTT. Translating it yields CASLAGASTDTQYF.

The chain has TRBV5-1 and TRBJ1-1, with D possibly TRBD1 on 6 matching bases. The CDR3 is 14 amino acids. Germline CDR1 is SGHRS and CDR2 is YFSETQ. Between the trimmed V and J ends, which lost 0 bases and 5 bases, there was a span of 11 bases. Here the CDR3 reads CASSLENRDTEAFF. The CDR3 nucleotides are TGCGCCAGCAGCTTGGAAAACAGGGATACTGAAGCTTTCTTT.

The rearrangement uses TRBV6-4 and TRBJ1-2; D is perhaps TRBD1 (5 bases). Trimming took 6 bases from V and 4 from J, leaving 36 bases between them. Per the germline V gene, CDR1 is MRHNA and CDR2 is SNTAGT. There are 21 residues in the CDR3. The DNA of the CDR3 is TGTGCCAGCAGAATAAGGCCCGTTATAATGGGACGCTCCACGGAGAGCTATGGCTACACCTTC. Translation: CASRIRPVIMGRSTESYGYTF.

In its sample, this clonotype was seen a few times. V is TRBV7-9 and J is TRBJ2-6; D is ambiguous. V was clipped by 2 bases and J by 1 base, with 18 bases between them. Germline V lookup: CDR1 SEHNR, CDR2 FQNEAQ (reference sequence). This CDR3 region has 19 residues. Here the CDR3 DNA reads TGTGCCAGCAGCTTACATTGGCGCAGCGATGGTTCTGGGGCCAACGTCCTGACTTTC. This encodes CASSLHWRSDGSGANVLTF.

The chain links TRBV5-1 to TRBJ2-7, with a tentative D call TRBD1 (6 bases). The germline V gene encodes CDR1 SGHRS and CDR2 YFSETQ. V was trimmed by 5 bases and J by 2 bases, leaving 17 bases between them. The CDR3 is made up of 15 amino acids. The CDR3 sequence is CASRRQEEVPYEQYF. The CDR3 DNA is TGCGCCAGCAGGCGACAGGAGGAGGTTCCCTACGAGCAGTACTTC.

The chain links TRBV18 to TRBJ2-5; TRBD2 matches 7 bases. This CDR3 has 15 residues. Germline trimming cut 6 bases from V and 0 bases from J; bases unmatched to any gene: 7. The V gene's germline CDR1 is KGHSH and CDR2 LQKENI. The CDR3 nucleotides read TGTGCCAGCTCCCGGACTAGAGCATACCAAGAGACCCAGTACTTC. This translates into CASSRTRAYQETQYF.

This chain's CDR3 is CSARNPVQGFSNYGYTF. CDR3 in DNA: TGCAGTGCTAGAAACCCGGTACAGGGGTTCAGTAACTATGGCTACACCTTC. J is TRBJ1-2 and V is TRBV20-1; 7 bases map to TRBD1. Unmatched junction bases numbered 13, after V lost 2 bases and J lost 1 base. The germline CDR1 and CDR2 sequences are DFQATT and SNEGSKA (reference sequence). The CDR3 spans 17 residues.

This clonotype was seen many times. J is TRBJ2-3 and V is TRBV7-9; weak D call: TRBD2 (6 bases). The CDR3 is made up of 13 amino acids. Trimming took off 3 bases at V and 3 bases at J, with 7 bases between the two ends. Germline V gene lookup returns CDR1 SEHNR and CDR2 FQNEAQ (reference sequence). DNA for the CDR3: TGTGCCAGCAGCTTTGGAGGGACAGATACGCAGTATTTT. Amino acid sequence: CASSFGGTDTQYF.

The chain couples TRBV27 to TRBJ1-1; tentatively, D is TRBD1 (5 bases). The germline CDR1 and CDR2 sequences are MNHEY and SMNVEV (reference sequence). The germline V and J ends were trimmed by 5 bases and 5 bases, with 18 bases remaining between them. The CDR3 is 15 amino acids. The CDR3 here is CASSPRIGVGTEAFF. As DNA, the CDR3 is TGTGCCAGCAGTCCCCGTATAGGGGTAGGGACTGAAGCTTTCTTT.

This chain joins TRBV5-1 and TRBJ2-3; a possible D gene is TRBD2 (5 bases). Germline V gene lookup returns CDR1 SGHRS and CDR2 YFSETQ. The V end was cut by 4 bases, the J end by 2 bases, with 17 bases between. The CDR3 is 16 residues long. The CDR3 sequence is CASSLNNAGVTDTQYF. The CDR3 bases are TGCGCCAGCAGCCTAAATAATGCGGGTGTCACAGATACGCAGTATTTT. Combining the CDR3 with reference TRBV5-1 and TRBJ2-3 gives the whole variable domain KAGVTQTPRYLIKTRGQQVTLSCSPISGHRSVSWYQQTPGQGLQFLFEYFSETQRNKGNFPGRFSGRQFSNSRSEMNVSTLELGDSALYLCASSLNNAGVTDTQYFGPGTRLTVL.

This clonotype was seen once. The V call is TRBV6-2 or TRBV6-3, the J call TRBJ2-1; 12 nucleotides match TRBD2. This CDR3 has 14 residues. V gave up 7 bases and J gave up 9 bases; unmatched junction bases: 7. From germline, CDR1 is MNHEY and CDR2 SVGEGT. The CDR3 spells CASIRLAGVGEQFF. Written as DNA, the CDR3 is TGTGCCAGCATTCGACTAGCGGGAGTAGGTGAGCAGTTCTTC.